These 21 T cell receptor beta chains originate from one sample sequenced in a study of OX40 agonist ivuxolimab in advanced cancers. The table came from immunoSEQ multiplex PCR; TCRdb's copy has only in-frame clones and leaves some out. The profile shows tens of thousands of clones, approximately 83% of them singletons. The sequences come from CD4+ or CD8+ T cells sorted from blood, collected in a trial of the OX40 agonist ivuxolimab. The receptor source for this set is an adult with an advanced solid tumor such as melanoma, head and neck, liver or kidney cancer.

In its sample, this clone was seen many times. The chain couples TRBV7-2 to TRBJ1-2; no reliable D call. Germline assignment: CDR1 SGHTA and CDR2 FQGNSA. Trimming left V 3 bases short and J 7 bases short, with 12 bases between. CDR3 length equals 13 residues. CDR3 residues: CASSLRQESGYTF. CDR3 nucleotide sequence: TGTGCCAGCAGCTTGCGTCAGGAGTCTGGCTACACCTTC.

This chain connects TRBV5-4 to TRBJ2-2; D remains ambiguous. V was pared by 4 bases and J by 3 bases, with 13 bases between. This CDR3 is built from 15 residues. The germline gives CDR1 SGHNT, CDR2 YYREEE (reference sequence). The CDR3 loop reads CASSPLQSYTGELFF. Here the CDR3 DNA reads TGTGCCAGCAGCCCCCTTCAGAGTTACACCGGGGAGCTGTTTTTT. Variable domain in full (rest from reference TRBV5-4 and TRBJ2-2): ETGVTQSPTHLIKTRGQQVTLRCSSQSGHNTVSWYQQALGQGPQFIFQYYREEENGRGNFPPRFSGLQFPNYSSELNVNALELDDSALYLCASSPLQSYTGELFFGEGSRLTVL.

The CDR3 loop reads CASTSGGANEQFF. The CDR3 nucleotides read TGCGCCAGTACTAGCGGGGGGGCAAATGAGCAGTTCTTC. The chain joins TRBV4-1 to TRBJ2-1; the match to TRBD2 covers 13 bases. Germline lookup yields CDR1 MGHRA and CDR2 YSYEKL. This CDR3 contains 13 residues. The J segment lost 7 bases and the V segment lost 9 bases, leaving 3 bases of the junction unmatched.

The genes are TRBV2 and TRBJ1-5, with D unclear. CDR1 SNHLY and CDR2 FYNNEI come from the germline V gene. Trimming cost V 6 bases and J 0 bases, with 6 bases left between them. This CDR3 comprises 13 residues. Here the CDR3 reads CASRDFSNQPQHF. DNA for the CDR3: TGTGCCAGCAGGGACTTTAGCAATCAGCCCCAGCATTTT. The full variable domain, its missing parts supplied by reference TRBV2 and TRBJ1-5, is EPEVTQTPSHQVTQMGQEVILRCVPISNHLYFYWYRQILGQKVEFLVSFYNNEISEKSEIFDDQFSVERPDGSNFTLKIRSTKLEDSAMYFCASRDFSNQPQHFGDGTRLSIL.

The CDR3 DNA reads TGTGCCAGCAGCCAAGGGACAGGATCCTACAATGAGCAGTTCTTC. It specifies CASSQGTGSYNEQFF. This rearrangement joins TRBV7-3 to TRBJ2-1; TRBD1 aligns across 8 bases. V was clipped by 5 bases and J by 1 base; unmatched bases: 4. There are 15 residues in the CDR3. Germline CDR1 and CDR2: SGHTA and FQGTGA.

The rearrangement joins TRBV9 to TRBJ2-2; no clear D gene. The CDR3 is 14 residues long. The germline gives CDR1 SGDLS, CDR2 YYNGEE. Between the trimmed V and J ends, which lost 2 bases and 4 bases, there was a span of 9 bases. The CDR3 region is CASSVEQFTGELFF. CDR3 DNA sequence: TGTGCCAGCAGCGTCGAACAGTTCACCGGGGAGCTGTTTTTT.

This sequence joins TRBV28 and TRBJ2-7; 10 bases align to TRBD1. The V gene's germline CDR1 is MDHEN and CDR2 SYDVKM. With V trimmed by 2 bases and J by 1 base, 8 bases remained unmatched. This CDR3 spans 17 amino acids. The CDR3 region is CASSLVSTGGLSYEQYF. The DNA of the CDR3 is TGTGCCAGCAGTTTAGTCTCGACAGGGGGCCTGTCCTACGAGCAGTACTTC.

The CDR3 nucleotides are TGCGCCAGCAGCCCGGCGGGGGCTCAGGAGACAGATACGCAGTATTTT. Translated, it gives CASSPAGAQETDTQYF. The V gene is TRBV5-1, the J gene TRBJ2-3; maybe TRBD2 (7 bases). V was shortened by 4 bases and J by 3 bases, with 18 bases between the two germline ends. Germline V gene lookup returns CDR1 SGHRS and CDR2 YFSETQ. This CDR3 has 16 residues.

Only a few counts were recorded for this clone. The CDR3 nucleotides read TGTGCCAGCAGCCAGGGGGTAGGCCCACTCAATGAGCAGTTCTTC. It translates to CASSQGVGPLNEQFF. This chain joins TRBV7-8 and TRBJ2-1, with 7 bases identical to TRBD1. Losses at the gene ends were 5 bases for V and 6 bases for J; bases not matched to a gene: 10. Per germline, CDR1 SGHVS and CDR2 FQNEAQ. The CDR3 extends over 15 amino acids.

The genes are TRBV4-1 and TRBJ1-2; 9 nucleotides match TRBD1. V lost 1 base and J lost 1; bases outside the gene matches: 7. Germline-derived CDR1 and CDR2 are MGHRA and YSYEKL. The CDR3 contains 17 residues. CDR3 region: CASSQALTGGLNYGYTF. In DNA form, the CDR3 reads TGCGCCAGCAGCCAAGCCCTGACAGGGGGACTTAACTATGGCTACACCTTC.

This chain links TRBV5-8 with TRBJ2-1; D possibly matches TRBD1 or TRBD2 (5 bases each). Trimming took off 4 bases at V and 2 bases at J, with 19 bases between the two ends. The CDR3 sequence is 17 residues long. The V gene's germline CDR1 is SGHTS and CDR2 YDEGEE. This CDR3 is CASSPGTGRKTYNEQFF. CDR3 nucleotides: TGTGCCAGCAGCCCAGGTACGGGACGTAAGACCTACAATGAGCAGTTCTTC.

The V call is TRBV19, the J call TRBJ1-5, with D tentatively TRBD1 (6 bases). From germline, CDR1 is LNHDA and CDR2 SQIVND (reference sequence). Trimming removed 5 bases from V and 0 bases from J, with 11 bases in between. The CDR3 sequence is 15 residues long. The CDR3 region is CASSPTGYSNQPQHF. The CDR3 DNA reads TGTGCCAGTAGTCCCACAGGGTATAGCAATCAGCCCCAGCATTTT.

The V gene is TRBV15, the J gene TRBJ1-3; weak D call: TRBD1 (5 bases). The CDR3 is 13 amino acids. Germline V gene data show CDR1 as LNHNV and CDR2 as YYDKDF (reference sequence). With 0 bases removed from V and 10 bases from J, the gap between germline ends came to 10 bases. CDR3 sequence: CATSRDLEGTIYF. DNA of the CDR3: TGTGCCACCAGCAGAGATTTGGAGGGGACCATATATTTT. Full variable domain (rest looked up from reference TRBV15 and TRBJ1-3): DAMVIQNPRYQVTQFGKPVTLSCSQTLNHNVMYWYQQKSSQAPKLLFHYYDKDFNNEADTPDNFQSRRPNTSFCFLDIRSPGLGDTAMYLCATSRDLEGTIYFGEGSWLTVV.

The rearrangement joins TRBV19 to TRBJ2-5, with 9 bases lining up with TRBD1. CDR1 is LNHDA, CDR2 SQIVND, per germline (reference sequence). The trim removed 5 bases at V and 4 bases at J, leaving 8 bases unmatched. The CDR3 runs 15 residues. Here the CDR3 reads CASSDGTGMRETQYF. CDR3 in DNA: TGTGCCAGTAGTGACGGGACAGGGATGAGAGAGACCCAGTACTTC.

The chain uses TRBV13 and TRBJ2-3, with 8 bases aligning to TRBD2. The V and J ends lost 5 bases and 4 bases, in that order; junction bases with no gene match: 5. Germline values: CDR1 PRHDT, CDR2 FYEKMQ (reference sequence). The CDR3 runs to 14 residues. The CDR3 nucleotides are TGTGCCAGCAGCCTTGGAGCGGGAGCAGATACGCAGTATTTT. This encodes CASSLGAGADTQYF. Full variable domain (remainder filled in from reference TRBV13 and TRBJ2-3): AAGVIQSPRHLIKEKRETATLKCYPIPRHDTVYWYQQGPGQDPQFLISFYEKMQSDKGSIPDRFSAQQFSDYHSELNMSSLELGDSALYFCASSLGAGADTQYFGPGTRLTVL.

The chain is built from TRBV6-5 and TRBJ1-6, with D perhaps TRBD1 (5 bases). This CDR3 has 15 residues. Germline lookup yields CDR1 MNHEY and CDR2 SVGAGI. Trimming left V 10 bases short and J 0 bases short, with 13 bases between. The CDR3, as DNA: TGTGCCACCCGGGGGGGGAGCTCCTATAATTCACCCCTCCACTTT. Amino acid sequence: CATRGGSSYNSPLHF.

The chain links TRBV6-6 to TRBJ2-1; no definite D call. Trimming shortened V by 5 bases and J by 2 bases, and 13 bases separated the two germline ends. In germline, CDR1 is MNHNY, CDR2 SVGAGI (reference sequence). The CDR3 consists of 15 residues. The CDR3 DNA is TGTGCCAGCAGTCACGTGGGTGCGGCCTACAATGAGCAGTTCTTC. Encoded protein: CASSHVGAAYNEQFF.

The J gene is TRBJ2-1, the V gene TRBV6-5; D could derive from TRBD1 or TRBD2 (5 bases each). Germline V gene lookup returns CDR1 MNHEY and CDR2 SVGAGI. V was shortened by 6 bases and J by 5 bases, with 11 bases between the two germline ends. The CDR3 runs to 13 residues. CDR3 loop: CASRGDGDNEQFF. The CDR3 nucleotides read TGTGCCAGCAGAGGGGACGGAGACAATGAGCAGTTCTTC.

The CDR3 nucleotides are TGTGCCAGCAGCTTAAACTCCCATGAAAATCAGCCCCAGCATTTT. It codes for CASSLNSHENQPQHF. The V gene is TRBV7-2, the J gene TRBJ1-5; the D is unclear. Trimming pared 2 bases from V and 4 bases from J, leaving 12 bases between. Germline V gene data show CDR1 as SGHTA and CDR2 as FQGNSA. The CDR3 has 15 residues.

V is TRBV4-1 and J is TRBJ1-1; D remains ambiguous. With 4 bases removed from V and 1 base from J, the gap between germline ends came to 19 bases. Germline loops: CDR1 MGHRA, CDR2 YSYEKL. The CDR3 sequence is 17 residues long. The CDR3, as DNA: TGCGCCAGCAGCCGCGGAGGGCTGATTCGCGAGAACACTGAAGCTTTCTTT. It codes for CASSRGGLIRENTEAFF.

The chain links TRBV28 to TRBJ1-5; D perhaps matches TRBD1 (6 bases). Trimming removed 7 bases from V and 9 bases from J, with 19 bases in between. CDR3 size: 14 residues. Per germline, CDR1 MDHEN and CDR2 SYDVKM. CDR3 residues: CASNPTRGIGPQHF. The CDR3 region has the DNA TGTGCCAGCAATCCGACGAGGGGGATTGGGCCCCAGCATTTT. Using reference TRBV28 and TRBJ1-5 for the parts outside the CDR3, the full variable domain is DVKVTQSSRYLVKRTGEKVFLECVQDMDHENMFWYRQDPGLGLRLIYFSYDVKMKEKGDIPEGYSVSREKKERFSLILESASTNQTSMYLCASNPTRGIGPQHFGDGTRLSIL.